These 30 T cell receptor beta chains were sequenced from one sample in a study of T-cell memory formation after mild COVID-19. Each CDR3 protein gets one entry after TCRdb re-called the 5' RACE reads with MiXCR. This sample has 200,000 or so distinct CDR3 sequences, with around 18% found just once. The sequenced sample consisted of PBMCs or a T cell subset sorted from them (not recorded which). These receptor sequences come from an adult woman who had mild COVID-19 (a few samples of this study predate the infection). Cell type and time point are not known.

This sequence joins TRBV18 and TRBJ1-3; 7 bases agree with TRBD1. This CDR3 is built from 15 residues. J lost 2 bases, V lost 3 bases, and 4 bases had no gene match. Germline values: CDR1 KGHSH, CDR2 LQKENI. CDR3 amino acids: CASSPQDRTGNTIYF. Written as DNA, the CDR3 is TGTGCCAGCTCACCCCAGGACAGGACTGGAAACACCATATATTTT.

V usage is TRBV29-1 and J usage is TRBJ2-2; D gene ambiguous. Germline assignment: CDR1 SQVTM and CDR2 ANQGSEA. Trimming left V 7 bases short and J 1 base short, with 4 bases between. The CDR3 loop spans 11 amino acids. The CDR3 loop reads CSAGNTGELFF. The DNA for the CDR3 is TGCAGCGCTGGGAACACCGGGGAGCTGTTTTTT.

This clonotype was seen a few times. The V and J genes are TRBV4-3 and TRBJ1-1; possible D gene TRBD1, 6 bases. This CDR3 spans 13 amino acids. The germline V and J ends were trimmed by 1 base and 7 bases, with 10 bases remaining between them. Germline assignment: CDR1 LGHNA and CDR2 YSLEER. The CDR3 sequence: CASSQVGQLEAFF. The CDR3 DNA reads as TGCGCCAGCAGCCAAGTAGGACAGCTTGAAGCTTTCTTT.

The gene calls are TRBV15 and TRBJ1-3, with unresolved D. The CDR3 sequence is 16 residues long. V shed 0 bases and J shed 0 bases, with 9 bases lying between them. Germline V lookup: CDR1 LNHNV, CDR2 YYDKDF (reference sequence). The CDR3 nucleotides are TGTGCCACCAGCAGAGATGGGGTGATCTCTGGAAACACCATATATTTT. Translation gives CATSRDGVISGNTIYF.

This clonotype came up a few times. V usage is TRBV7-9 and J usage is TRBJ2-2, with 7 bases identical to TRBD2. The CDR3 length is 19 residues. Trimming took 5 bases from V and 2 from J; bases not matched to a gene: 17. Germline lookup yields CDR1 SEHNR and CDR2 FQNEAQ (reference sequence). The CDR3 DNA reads TGTGCCAGCAGCCCCAATTGGGGGACGGGAGGAGGAAACACCGGGGAGCTGTTTTTT. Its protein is CASSPNWGTGGGNTGELFF.

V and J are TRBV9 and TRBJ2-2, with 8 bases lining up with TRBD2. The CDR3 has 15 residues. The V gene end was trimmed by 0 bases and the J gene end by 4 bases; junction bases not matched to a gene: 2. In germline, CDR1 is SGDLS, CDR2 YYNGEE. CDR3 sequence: CASSVGLARTGELFF. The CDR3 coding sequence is TGTGCCAGCAGCGTAGGACTAGCGCGCACCGGGGAGCTGTTTTTT. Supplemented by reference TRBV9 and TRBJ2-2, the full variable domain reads DSGVTQTPKHLITATGQRVTLRCSPRSGDLSVYWYQQSLDQGLQFLIQYYNGEERAKGNILERFSAQQFPDLHSELNLSSLELGDSALYFCASSVGLARTGELFFGEGSRLTVL.

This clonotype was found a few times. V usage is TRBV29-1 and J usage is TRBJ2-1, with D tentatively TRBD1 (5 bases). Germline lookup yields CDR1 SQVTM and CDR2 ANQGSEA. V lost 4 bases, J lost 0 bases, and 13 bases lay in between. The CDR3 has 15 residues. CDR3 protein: CSVGGAASSYNEQFF. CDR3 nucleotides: TGCAGCGTTGGGGGCGCAGCCAGCTCCTACAATGAGCAGTTCTTC.

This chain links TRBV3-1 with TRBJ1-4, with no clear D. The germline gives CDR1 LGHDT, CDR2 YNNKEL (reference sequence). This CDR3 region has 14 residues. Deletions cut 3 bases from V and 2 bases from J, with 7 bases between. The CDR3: CASSHRGTNEKLFF. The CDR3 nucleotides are TGTGCCAGCAGCCATCGAGGGACTAATGAAAAACTGTTTTTT.

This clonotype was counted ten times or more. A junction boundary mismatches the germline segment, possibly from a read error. For the CDR3, the DNA is TGTGCTAGCAGCTCCGGCACCTACAATGAGCAGTTCTTC. As protein: CASSSGTYNEQFF. The chain joins TRBV7-7 to TRBJ2-1; D is unclear. This CDR3 spans 13 amino acids. Per the germline V gene, CDR1 is SSHAT and CDR2 is FNYEAQ (reference sequence).

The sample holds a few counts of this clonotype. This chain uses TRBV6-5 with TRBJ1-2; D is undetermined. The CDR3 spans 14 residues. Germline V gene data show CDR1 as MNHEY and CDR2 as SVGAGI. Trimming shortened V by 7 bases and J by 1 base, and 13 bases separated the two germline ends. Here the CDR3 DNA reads TGTGCCAGCATTCGGGGAGTGGGTAACTATGGCTACACCTTC. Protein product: CASIRGVGNYGYTF.

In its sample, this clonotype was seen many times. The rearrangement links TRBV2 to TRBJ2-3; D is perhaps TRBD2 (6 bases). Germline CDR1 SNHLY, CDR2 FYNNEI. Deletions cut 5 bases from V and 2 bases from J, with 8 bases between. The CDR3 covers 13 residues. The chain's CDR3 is CASSSGFTDTQYF. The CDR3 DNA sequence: TGTGCCAGCAGTAGCGGGTTCACAGATACGCAGTATTTT.

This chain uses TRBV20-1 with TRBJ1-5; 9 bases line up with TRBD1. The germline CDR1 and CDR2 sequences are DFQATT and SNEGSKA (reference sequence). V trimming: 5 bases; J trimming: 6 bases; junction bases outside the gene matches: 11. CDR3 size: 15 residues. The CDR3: CSAEGRDRVTQPQHF. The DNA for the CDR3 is TGCAGTGCTGAGGGCCGGGACAGGGTAACTCAGCCCCAGCATTTT.

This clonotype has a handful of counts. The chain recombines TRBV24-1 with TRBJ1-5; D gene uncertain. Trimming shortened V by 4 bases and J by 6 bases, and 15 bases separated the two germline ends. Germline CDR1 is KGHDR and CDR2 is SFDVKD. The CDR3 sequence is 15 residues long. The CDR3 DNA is TGTGCCACCAGTGACTCCCGGGGAGGCGGTCAGCCCCAGCATTTT. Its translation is CATSDSRGGGQPQHF.

The CDR3 DNA sequence: TGTGCCAGCAGCTTAGCGGGGGGGCAGGAGCAGTTCTTC. It encodes CASSLAGGQEQFF. The rearrangement links TRBV7-2 to TRBJ2-1, with a possible D match to TRBD2 (7 bases). Germline V CDR1 and CDR2: SGHTA, FQGNSA. The CDR3 runs 13 residues. V dropped 0 bases and J dropped 10 bases, with 10 bases sitting between them.

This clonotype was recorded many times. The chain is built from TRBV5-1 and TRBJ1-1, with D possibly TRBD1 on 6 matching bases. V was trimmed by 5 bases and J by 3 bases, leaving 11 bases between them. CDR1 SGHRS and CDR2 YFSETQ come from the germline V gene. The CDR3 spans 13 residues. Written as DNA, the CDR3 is TGCGCCAGCAGGATACAGGGAGACACTGAAGCTTTCTTT. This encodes CASRIQGDTEAFF.

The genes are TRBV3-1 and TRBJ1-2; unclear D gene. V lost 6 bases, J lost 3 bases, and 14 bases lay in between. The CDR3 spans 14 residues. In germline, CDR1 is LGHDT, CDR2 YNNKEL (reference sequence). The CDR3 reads CASRVGSDYYGYTF. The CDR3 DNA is TGTGCCAGCAGGGTGGGGTCAGATTACTATGGCTACACCTTC.

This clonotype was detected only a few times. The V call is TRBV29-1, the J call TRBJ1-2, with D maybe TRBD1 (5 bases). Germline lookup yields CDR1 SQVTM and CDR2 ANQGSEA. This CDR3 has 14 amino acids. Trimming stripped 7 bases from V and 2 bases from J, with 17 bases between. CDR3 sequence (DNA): TGCAGCGCCCCCGACAGCCTAGTAAACTATGGCTACACCTTC. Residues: CSAPDSLVNYGYTF. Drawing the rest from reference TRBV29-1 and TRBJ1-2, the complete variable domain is SAVISQKPSRDICQRGTSLTIQCQVDSQVTMMFWYRQQPGQSLTLIATANQGSEATYESGFVIDKFPISRPNLTFSTLTVSNMSPEDSSIYLCSAPDSLVNYGYTFGSGTRLTVV.

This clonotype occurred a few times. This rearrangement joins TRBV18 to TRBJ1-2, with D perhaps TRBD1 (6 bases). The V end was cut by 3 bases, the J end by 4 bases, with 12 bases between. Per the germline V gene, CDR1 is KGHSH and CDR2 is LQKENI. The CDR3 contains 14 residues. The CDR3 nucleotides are TGTGCCAGCTCACCCCAGGGGATCGGCTATGGCTACACCTTC. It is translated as CASSPQGIGYGYTF. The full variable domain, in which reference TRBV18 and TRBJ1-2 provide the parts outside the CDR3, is NAGVMQNPRHLVRRRGQEARLRCSPMKGHSHVYWYRQLPEEGLKFMVYLQKENIIDESGMPKERFSAEFPKEGPSILRIQQVVRGDSAAYFCASSPQGIGYGYTFGSGTRLTVV.

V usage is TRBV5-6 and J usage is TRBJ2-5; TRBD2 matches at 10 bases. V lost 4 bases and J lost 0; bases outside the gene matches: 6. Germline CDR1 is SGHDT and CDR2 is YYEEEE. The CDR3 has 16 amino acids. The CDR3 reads CASSHTSGAYQETQYF. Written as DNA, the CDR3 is TGTGCCAGCAGCCATACTAGCGGGGCATACCAAGAGACCCAGTACTTC. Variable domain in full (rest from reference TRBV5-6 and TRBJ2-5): DAGVTQSPTHLIKTRGQQVTLRCSPKSGHDTVSWYQQALGQGPQFIFQYYEEEERQRGNFPDRFSGHQFPNYSSELNVNALLLGDSALYLCASSHTSGAYQETQYFGPGTRLLVL.

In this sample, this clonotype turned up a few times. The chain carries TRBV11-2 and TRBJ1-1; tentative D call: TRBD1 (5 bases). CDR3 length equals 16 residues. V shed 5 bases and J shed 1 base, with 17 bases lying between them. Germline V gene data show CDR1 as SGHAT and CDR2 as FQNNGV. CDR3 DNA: TGTGCCAGCAGCCCCCAACGGGACTTGAGGAACACTGAAGCTTTCTTT. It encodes CASSPQRDLRNTEAFF.

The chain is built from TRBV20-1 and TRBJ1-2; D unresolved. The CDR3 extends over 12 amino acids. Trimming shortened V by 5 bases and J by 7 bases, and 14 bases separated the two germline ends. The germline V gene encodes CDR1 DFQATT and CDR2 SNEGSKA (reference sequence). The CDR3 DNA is TGCAGTGCTTATGACGGCGCGGGTGGCTACACCTTC. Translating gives CSAYDGAGGYTF.

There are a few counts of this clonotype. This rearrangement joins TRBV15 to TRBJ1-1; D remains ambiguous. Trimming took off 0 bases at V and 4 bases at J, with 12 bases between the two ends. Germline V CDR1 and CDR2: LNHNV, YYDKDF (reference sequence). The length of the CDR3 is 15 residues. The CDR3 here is CATSRDAWLGTEAFF. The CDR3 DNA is TGTGCCACCAGCAGAGATGCCTGGCTAGGCACTGAAGCTTTCTTT.

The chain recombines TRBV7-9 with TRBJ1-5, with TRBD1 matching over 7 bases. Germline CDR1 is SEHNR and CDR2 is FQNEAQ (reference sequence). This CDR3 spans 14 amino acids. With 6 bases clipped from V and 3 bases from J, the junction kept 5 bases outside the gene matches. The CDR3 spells CASSSGQPNQPQHF. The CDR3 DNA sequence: TGTGCCAGCAGTTCGGGACAGCCCAATCAGCCCCAGCATTTT.

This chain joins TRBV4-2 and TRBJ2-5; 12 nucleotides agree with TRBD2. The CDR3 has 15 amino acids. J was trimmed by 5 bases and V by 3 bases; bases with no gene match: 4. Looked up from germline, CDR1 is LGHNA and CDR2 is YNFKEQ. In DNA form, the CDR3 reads TGTGCCAGCAGCCAGGGACTAGCGGGTCTCGAGACCCAGTACTTC. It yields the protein CASSQGLAGLETQYF.

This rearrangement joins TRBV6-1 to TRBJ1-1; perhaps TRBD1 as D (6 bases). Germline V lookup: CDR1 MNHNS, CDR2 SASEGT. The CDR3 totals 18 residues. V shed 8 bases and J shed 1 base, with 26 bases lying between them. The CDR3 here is CASSRPPRGVVGNTEAFF. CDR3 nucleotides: TGTGCCAGCTCACGTCCACCGAGGGGGGTAGTTGGGAACACTGAAGCTTTCTTT.

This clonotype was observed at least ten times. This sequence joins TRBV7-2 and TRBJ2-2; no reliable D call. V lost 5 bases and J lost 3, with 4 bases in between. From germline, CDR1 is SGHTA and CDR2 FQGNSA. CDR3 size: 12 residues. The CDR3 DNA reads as TGTGCCAGCAGCCTGTACACCGGGGAGCTGTTTTTT. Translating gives CASSLYTGELFF.

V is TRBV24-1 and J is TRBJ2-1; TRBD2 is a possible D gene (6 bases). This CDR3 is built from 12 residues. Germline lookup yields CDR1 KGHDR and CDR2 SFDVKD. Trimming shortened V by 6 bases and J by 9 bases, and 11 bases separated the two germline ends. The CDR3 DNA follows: TGTGCCACCAGTAAGGCGGGAACTGAGCAGTTCTTC. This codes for CATSKAGTEQFF.

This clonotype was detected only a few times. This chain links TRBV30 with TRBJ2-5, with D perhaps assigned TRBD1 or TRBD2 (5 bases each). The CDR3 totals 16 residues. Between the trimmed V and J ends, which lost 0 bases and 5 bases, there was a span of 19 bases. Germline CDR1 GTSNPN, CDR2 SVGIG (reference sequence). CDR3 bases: TGTGCCTGGAGTGTAGGGACGGGCGCAAGGGCGGAGACCCAGTACTTC. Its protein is CAWSVGTGARAETQYF. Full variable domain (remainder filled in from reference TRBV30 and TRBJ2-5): SQTIHQWPATLVQPVGSPLSLECTVEGTSNPNLYWYRQAAGRGLQLLFYSVGIGQISSEVPQNLSASRPQDRQFILSSKKLLLSDSGFYLCAWSVGTGARAETQYFGPGTRLLVL.

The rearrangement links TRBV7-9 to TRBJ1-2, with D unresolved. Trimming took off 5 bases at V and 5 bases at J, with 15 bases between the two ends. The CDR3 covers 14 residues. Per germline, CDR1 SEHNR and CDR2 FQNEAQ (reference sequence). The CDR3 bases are TGTGCCAGCAGCGCCTTCATTGAGGCTTATGGCTACACCTTC. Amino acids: CASSAFIEAYGYTF.

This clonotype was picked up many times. CDR3 DNA sequence: TGCGCCAGCAGCCCAGGAGGGCAAGAGACCCAGTACTTC. It encodes CASSPGGQETQYF. This sequence joins TRBV4-1 and TRBJ2-5, with TRBD2 as a possible D gene (6 bases). This CDR3 spans 13 amino acids. Germline V lookup: CDR1 MGHRA, CDR2 YSYEKL. V was pared by 4 bases and J by 2 bases, with 8 bases between.